The rows below give T cell receptor beta chains drawn from one sample of a study of cytomegalovirus exposure and HLA in healthy donors. The method was immunoSEQ multiplex PCR; TCRdb's version includes in-frame clones alone and lacks a portion of them. The table shows under 150,000 clones, with just under 80% occurring only once. Input material: PBMCs. These TCRs come from a male donor in good health and CMV-seronegative. CDR3s include the opening cysteine and the closing phenylalanine or tryptophan. A D gene is named only where the DNA matches it firmly. Expanded clones are given a class, and other clones once, few, many or no size at all.

clone_size	d_call	v_call	j_call	cdr3_nt	cdr3_aa
-	-	TRBV7-2	TRBJ2-7	TGTGCCAGCAGCGCGGGACGGAACTCCTACGAGCAGTACTTC	CASSAGRNSYEQYF
-	-	TRBV9	TRBJ2-5	TGTGCCAGCAGCGTAGAAGGAGGGACCCAGTACTTC	CASSVEGGTQYF
-	-	TRBV7-9	TRBJ2-7	TGTGCCAGCAGCTTAATTTCCCGTGGCGGGACCTCCTACGAGCAGTACTTC	CASSLISRGGTSYEQYF
few	-	TRBV21-1	TRBJ2-7	TGTGCCAGCAGCAAAGCTGGTCAGGGCCCACTCTACTTCCTCTCCTACGAGCAGTACTTC	CASSKAGQGPLYFLSYEQYF
-	-	TRBV6-6	TRBJ1-5	TGTGCCAGCAGTTACTCGAGGGGTGGGAGGAATCAGCCCCAGCATTTT	CASSYSRGGRNQPQHF
-	TRBD2	TRBV6-1	TRBJ2-7	TGTGCCAGCAGTGAACCTAGCGGGGGCTACGAGCAGTACTTC	CASSEPSGGYEQYF
-	-	TRBV30	TRBJ1-1	TGTGCCTGGAGTGGGCAGGCGAACACTGAAGCTTTCTTT	CAWSGQANTEAFF
-	-	TRBV7-2	TRBJ1-4	TGTGCCAGCAGCTTAGGAGGAGATACCTGGAATGAAAAACTGTTTTTT	CASSLGGDTWNEKLFF
few	-	TRBV5-4	TRBJ2-2	TGTGCCAGCGGCTCATCGGCCGGGGAGCTGTTTTTT	CASGSSAGELFF
-	-	TRBV6-6	TRBJ2-4	TGTGCCAGCAACCCTGGAGGACTAGCCAAAAACATTCAGTACTTC	CASNPGGLAKNIQYF
-	TRBD1	TRBV14	TRBJ1-6	TGTGCCAGCAGCTACAACCGGGACAGGTATAATTCACCCCTCCACTTT	CASSYNRDRYNSPLHF
-	-	TRBV19	TRBJ2-1	TGTGCCAGTAGTACCCTTGAGCGGTCGGACAATGAGCAGTTCTTC	CASSTLERSDNEQFF
-	TRBD1	TRBV19	TRBJ2-5	TGTGCCAGTAGTACAGGGGGCAGTGAGACCCAGTACTTC	CASSTGGSETQYF
-	TRBD2	TRBV7-9	TRBJ2-3	TGTGCCAGCAGCGGCCGACTAGCGGGGTCCACAGATACGCAGTATTTT	CASSGRLAGSTDTQYF
-	TRBD1	TRBV9	TRBJ2-7	TGTGCCAGCAGCACCTACCAGGGGGACGAGCAGTACTTC	CASSTYQGDEQYF
-	-	TRBV27	TRBJ1-4	TGTGCCAGCAGTTTAGAGGGCCCCAATGAAAAACTGTTTTTT	CASSLEGPNEKLFF
-	-	TRBV5-4	TRBJ2-2	TGTGCCAGCAGCCCCTATGGGGCCGGCACCGGGGAGCTGTTTTTT	CASSPYGAGTGELFF
-	-	TRBV5-6	TRBJ1-2	TGTGCCAGCAGCCGTGGACGAGGGTTTGACTATGGCTACACCTTC	CASSRGRGFDYGYTF
once	-	TRBV7-2	TRBJ2-1	TGTGCCAGCAGCCCTGGGGGGAACCCCTCCTACAATGAGCAGTTCTTC	CASSPGGNPSYNEQFF
-	-	TRBV30	TRBJ2-7	TGTGCCTGGAGTCCCCCCCATTCCTACGAGCAGTACTTC	CAWSPPHSYEQYF
-	-	TRBV29-1	TRBJ1-1	TGCAGCGTTCGAATCACAGACACTGAAGCTTTCTTT	CSVRITDTEAFF
-	-	TRBV6-1	TRBJ1-5	TGTGCCAGCAGTGATTGGGGTCAGGGAAATCAGCCCCAGCATTTT	CASSDWGQGNQPQHF
once	TRBD1	TRBV13	TRBJ2-1	TGTGCCAGCAGCTTCGTCAGCAGGGGGCGGGGTGAGCAGTTCTTC	CASSFVSRGRGEQFF
-	-	TRBV9	TRBJ2-3	TGTGCCAGCAGCGTAGCAGGGGAGACAGATACGCAGTATTTT	CASSVAGETDTQYF
-	-	TRBV5-8	TRBJ1-1	TGTGCCAGCAGTACCCAGGGGTTTGGCACTGAAGCTTTCTTT	CASSTQGFGTEAFF
-	-	TRBV30	TRBJ1-1	TGTGCCTGGAGTGTACTGGGCAGCGGCACTGAAGCTTTCTTT	CAWSVLGSGTEAFF
-	-	TRBV7-2	TRBJ2-5	TGTGCCAGCAGCTTCGGAGCCCCGGGGACCCAGTACTTC	CASSFGAPGTQYF
few	-	TRBV21-1	TRBJ2-7	TGTGCCAGCAGCAAAGTTATCCTCTACGAGCAGTACTTC	CASSKVILYEQYF
few	-	TRBV6-5	TRBJ1-1	TGTGCCAGCAGTTACCATGTACCCGGGGCTGAAGCTTTCTTT	CASSYHVPGAEAFF
-	-	TRBV29-1	TRBJ2-7	TGCAGCGTTGGAGGCGGGCACGAGCAGTACTTC	CSVGGGHEQYF
-	-	TRBV7-2	TRBJ1-3	TGTGCCAGCAGCTTAGGCGGACTGAGCTCTGGAAACACCATATATTTT	CASSLGGLSSGNTIYF
-	TRBD2	TRBV7-9	TRBJ2-5	TGTTCCAGCAGCTTAGGGGTAGCGGGGCAAGAGACCCAGTACTTC	CSSSLGVAGQETQYF
-	-	TRBV19	TRBJ2-6	TGTGCCAGTAGTTCCCTCTCTGGGGCCAACGTCCTGACTTTC	CASSSLSGANVLTF
-	-	TRBV30	TRBJ2-5	TGTGCCTGGGGCCTTCAAGAGACCCAGTACTTC	CAWGLQETQYF
-	TRBD1	TRBV6-5	TRBJ2-2	TGTGCCAGCAGTCGGACAGGGAGTACCGGGGAGCTGTTTTTT	CASSRTGSTGELFF
-	-	TRBV7-9	TRBJ1-1	TGTGCCCTTGATTTAGGGGCGGAAGCTTTCTTT	CALDLGAEAFF
-	TRBD2	TRBV30	TRBJ2-3	TGTGCCTGGGGGCGGGGGGGCGGGGATACGCAGTATTTT	CAWGRGGGDTQYF
-	-	TRBV25-1	TRBJ1-4	TGTGCCAGCAGTGAATCGATACAGGGTAATGAAAAACTGTTTTTT	CASSESIQGNEKLFF
-	-	TRBV4-3	TRBJ1-2	TGCGCCAGCAGCCAAGCTTTGGCAAGCTATGGCTACACCTTC	CASSQALASYGYTF
-	TRBD2	TRBV6-1	TRBJ2-5	TGTGCCAGCAGCCCTACTAGCGATTGGGAGACCCAGTACTTC	CASSPTSDWETQYF
-	-	TRBV9	TRBJ1-2	TGTGCCAGCAGCCTGAGCGGATCCTATGGCTACACCTTC	CASSLSGSYGYTF
-	-	TRBV15	TRBJ2-1	TGTGCCACCAGCAGGGATGTGACAAGCTCCTACAATGAGCAGTTCTTC	CATSRDVTSSYNEQFF
-	-	TRBV5-1	TRBJ2-7	TGCGCCAGCAGTACCCGACAGGAGTACGAGCAGTACTTC	CASSTRQEYEQYF
-	-	TRBV4-1	TRBJ1-5	TGCGCCAGCAGCCAACAGGGATGGGGGGGCAATCAGCCCCAGCATTTT	CASSQQGWGGNQPQHF
few	-	TRBV25-1	TRBJ1-1	TGTGCCAGCAGGACGACAGGCATGAACACTGAAGCTTTCTTT	CASRTTGMNTEAFF
-	TRBD1	TRBV5-1	TRBJ2-3	TGCGCCAGCAGCTTGGCGGGCCAGGGGGTTCAGACGCAGTATTTT	CASSLAGQGVQTQYF
-	TRBD1	TRBV4-3	TRBJ2-7	TGCGCCAGCAGCCAACTCGGGACAGGGGACTACGAGCAGTACTTC	CASSQLGTGDYEQYF
-	TRBD1	TRBV7-2	TRBJ2-7	TGTGCCAGCAGCTTATGGGGACAGGGCCGGGGTTACGAGCAGTACTTC	CASSLWGQGRGYEQYF
-	TRBD1	TRBV11-2	TRBJ2-7	TGTGCCAGCAGCTTAGACCCGGGACAGGGGTACGAGCAGTACTTC	CASSLDPGQGYEQYF
-	-	TRBV19	TRBJ1-5	TGTGCCAGTAGCCCCCAGGGCCATGGCAATCAGCCCCAGCATTTT	CASSPQGHGNQPQHF
-	-	TRBV4-1	TRBJ2-7	TGCGCCAGCAGCCCCTACGCAAGGACAGCGACGTACGAGCAGTACTTC	CASSPYARTATYEQYF
few	TRBD1	TRBV5-8	TRBJ2-2	TGTGCCAGCAGCTCCGACAGGGTTTCTAGGGACACCGGGGAGCTGTTTTTT	CASSSDRVSRDTGELFF
few	-	TRBV2	TRBJ1-4	TGTGCCAGCAGTGACAGGGGAGAGGAAAAACTGTTTTTT	CASSDRGEEKLFF
-	-	TRBV19	TRBJ1-6	TGTGCCAGTAGTCCCATTGGACAGAAGTTTAGCCCCCTCCACTTT	CASSPIGQKFSPLHF
-	TRBD2	TRBV11-2	TRBJ2-7	TGTGCCAGCATTCCCAGCGGGGGCCCTACCTACGAGCAGTACTTC	CASIPSGGPTYEQYF
-	TRBD2	TRBV7-3	TRBJ2-3	TGTGCCAGCAGTCTGATAGCGGGGGGGTCTCTATGGAACACAGATACGCAGTATTTT	CASSLIAGGSLWNTDTQYF